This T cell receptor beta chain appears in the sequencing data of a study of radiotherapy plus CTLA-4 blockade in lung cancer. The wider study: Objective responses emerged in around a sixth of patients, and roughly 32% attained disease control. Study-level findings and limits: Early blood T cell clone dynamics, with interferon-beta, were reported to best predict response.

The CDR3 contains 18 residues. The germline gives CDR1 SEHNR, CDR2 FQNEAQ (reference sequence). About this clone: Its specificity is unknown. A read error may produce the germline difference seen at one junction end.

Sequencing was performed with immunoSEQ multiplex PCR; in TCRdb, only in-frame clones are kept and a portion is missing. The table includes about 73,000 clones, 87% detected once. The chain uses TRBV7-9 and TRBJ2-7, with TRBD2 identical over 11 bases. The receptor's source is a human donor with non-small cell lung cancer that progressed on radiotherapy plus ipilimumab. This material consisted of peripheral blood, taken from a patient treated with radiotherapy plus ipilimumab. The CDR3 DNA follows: TGTGCCAGCAGCCTAGCGTCTAGCGGGGGGCCTATCTCCTACGAGCAGTACTTC. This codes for CASSLASSGGPISYEQYF.